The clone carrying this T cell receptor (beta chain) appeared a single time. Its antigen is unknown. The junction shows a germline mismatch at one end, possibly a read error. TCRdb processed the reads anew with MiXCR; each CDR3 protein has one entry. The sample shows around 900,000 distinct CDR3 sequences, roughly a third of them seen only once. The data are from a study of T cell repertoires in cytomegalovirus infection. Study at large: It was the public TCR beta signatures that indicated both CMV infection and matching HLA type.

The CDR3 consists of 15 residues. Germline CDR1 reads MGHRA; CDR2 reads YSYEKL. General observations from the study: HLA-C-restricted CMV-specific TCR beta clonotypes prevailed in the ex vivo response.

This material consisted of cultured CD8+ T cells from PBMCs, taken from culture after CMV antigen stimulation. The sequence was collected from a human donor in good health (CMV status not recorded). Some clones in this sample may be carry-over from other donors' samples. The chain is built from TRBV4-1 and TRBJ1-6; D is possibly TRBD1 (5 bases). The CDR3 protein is CASSQWDFSSSPLHF. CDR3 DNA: TGCGCCAGCAGCCAATGGGACTTCTCAAGTTCACCCCTCCATTTT.